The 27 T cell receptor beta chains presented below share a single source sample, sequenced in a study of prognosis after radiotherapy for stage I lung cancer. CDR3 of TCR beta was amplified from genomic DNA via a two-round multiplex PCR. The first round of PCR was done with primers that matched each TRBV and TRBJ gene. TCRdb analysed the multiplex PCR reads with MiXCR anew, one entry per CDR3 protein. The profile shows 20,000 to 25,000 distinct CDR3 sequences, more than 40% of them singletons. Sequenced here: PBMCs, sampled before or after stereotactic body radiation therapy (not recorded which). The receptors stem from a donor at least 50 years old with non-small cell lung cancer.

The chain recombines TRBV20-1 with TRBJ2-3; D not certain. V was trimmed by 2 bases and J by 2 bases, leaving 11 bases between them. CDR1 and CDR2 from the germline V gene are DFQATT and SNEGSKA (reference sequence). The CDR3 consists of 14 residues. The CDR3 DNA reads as TGCAGTGCTAGACTAGTGGCTTTCACAGATACGCAGTATTTT. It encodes CSARLVAFTDTQYF.

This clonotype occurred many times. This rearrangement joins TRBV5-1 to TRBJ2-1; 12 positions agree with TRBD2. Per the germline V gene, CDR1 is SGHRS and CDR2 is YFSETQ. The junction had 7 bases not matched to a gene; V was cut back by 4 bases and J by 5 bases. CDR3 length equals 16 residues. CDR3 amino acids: CASSVRLAGVDNEQFF. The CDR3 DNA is TGCGCCAGCAGCGTCCGACTAGCGGGAGTGGACAATGAGCAGTTCTTC.

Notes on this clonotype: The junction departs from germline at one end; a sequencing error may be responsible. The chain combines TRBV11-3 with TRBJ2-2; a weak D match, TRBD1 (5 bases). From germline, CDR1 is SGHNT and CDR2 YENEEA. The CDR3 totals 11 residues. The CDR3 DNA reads TGTGACAGCAACCAGGGAGGGGAGCTGTTTTTT. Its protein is CDSNQGGELFF.

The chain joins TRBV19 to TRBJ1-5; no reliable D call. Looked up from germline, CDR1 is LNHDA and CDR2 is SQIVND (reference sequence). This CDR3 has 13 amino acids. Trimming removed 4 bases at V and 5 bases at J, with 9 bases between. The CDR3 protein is CASSTDQYQPQHF. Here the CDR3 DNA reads TGTGCCAGTAGTACAGATCAGTATCAGCCCCAGCATTTT.

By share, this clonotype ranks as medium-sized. Here the CDR3 DNA reads TGTGCCAGCAGCCACGGACTAGCGGGAGTCAATGAGCAGTTCTTC. Translation gives CASSHGLAGVNEQFF. The chain links TRBV11-3 to TRBJ2-1; 13 bases agree with TRBD2. Trimming removed 5 bases from V and 6 bases from J; junction bases left unmatched: 4. Germline CDR1 is SGHNT and CDR2 is YENEEA. The CDR3 runs 15 residues.

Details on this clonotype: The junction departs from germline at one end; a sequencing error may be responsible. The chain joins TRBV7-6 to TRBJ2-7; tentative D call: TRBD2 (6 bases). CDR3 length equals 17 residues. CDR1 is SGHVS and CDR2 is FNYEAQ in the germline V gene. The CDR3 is CVSSATLISGSSYEQYF. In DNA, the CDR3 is TGTGTCAGCAGCGCCACACTTATTAGCGGCTCCTCCTACGAGCAGTACTTC.

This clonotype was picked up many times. CDR3: CASSVTLAGATEQFF. CDR3 sequence (DNA): TGTGCCAGCAGCGTCACCTTAGCGGGAGCCACTGAGCAGTTCTTC. J is TRBJ2-1 and V is TRBV9, with 9 nucleotides matching TRBD2. Germline-derived CDR1 and CDR2 are SGDLS and YYNGEE. The V and J ends lost 2 bases and 9 bases, in that order; junction bases with no gene match: 9. CDR3 size: 15 residues. Drawing the rest from reference TRBV9 and TRBJ2-1, the complete variable domain is DSGVTQTPKHLITATGQRVTLRCSPRSGDLSVYWYQQSLDQGLQFLIQYYNGEERAKGNILERFSAQQFPDLHSELNLSSLELGDSALYFCASSVTLAGATEQFFGPGTRLTVL.

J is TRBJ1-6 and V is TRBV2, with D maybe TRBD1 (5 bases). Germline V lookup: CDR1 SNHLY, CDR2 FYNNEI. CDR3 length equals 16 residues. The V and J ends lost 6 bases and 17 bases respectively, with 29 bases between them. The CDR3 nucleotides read TGTGCCAGCAGACCTCGGGGGGGAACCGTCGGATCACCAATCCACTTT. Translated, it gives CASRPRGGTVGSPIHF.

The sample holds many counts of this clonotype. The CDR3 DNA reads TGCGCCAGCAGCTGGACTAGCGGGAGCACCGGGGAGCTGTTTTTT. Translated: CASSWTSGSTGELFF. The genes are TRBV5-1 and TRBJ2-2; the match to TRBD2 covers 13 bases. This CDR3 is built from 15 residues. Germline CDR1 and CDR2: SGHRS and YFSETQ. The V and J ends lost 3 bases and 4 bases, in that order; junction bases with no gene match: 0.

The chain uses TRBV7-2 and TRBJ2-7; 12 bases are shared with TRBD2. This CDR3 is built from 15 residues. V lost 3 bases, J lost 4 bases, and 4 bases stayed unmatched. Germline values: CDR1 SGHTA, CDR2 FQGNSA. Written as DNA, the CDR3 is TGTGCCAGCAGCTTCTGGACTAGCGGGAAGTACGAGCAGTACTTC. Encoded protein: CASSFWTSGKYEQYF.

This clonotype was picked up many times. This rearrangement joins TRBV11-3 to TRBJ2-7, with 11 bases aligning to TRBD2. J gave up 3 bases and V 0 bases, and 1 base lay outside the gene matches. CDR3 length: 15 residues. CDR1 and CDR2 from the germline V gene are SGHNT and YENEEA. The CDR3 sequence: CASSLEGLAGYEQYF. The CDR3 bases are TGTGCCAGCAGCTTAGAAGGACTAGCGGGCTACGAGCAGTACTTC.

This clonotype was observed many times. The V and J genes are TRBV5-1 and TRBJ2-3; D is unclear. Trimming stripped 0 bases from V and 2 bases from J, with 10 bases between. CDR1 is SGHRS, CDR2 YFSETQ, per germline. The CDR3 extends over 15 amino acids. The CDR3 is CASSLGGVHTDTQYF. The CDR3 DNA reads TGCGCCAGCAGCTTGGGTGGGGTTCACACAGATACGCAGTATTTT.

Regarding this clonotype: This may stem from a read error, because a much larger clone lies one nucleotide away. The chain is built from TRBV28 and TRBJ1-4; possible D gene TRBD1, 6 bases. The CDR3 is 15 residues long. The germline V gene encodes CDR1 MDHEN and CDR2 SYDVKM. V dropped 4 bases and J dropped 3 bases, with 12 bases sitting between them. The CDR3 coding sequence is TGTGCCAGCAGTTCGGAACAGGGAGCTAATGAAAAACTGTTTTTT. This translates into CASSSEQGANEKLFF.

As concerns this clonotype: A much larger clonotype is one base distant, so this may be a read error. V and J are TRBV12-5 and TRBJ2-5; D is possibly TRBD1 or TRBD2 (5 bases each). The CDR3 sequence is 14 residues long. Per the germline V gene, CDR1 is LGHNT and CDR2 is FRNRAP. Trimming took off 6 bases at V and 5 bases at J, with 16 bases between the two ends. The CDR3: CASGSLIGDETQYF. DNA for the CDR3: TGTGCTAGTGGCTCTCTAATCGGGGACGAGACCCAGTACTTC.

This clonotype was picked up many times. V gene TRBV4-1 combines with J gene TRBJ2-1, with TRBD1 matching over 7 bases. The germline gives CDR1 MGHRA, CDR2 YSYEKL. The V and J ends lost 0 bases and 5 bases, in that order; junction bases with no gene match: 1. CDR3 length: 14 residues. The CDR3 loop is CASSQDGTDNEQFF. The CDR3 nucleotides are TGCGCCAGCAGCCAAGACGGGACAGACAATGAGCAGTTCTTC.

The CDR3 bases are TGTGCCAGCAGGGGGGACGTCTACGAGCAGTACTTC. Translated, it gives CASRGDVYEQYF. The chain uses TRBV2 and TRBJ2-7; either TRBD1 or TRBD2 may supply D (5 bases each). Trimming removed 6 bases from V and 3 bases from J, with 9 bases in between. The CDR3 loop spans 12 amino acids. The germline V gene has CDR1 SNHLY and CDR2 FYNNEI.

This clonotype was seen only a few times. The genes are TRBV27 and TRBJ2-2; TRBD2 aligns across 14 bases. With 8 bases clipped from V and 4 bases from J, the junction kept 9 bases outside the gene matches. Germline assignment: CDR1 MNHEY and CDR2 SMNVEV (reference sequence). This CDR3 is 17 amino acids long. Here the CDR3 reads CASASVGLAGVTGELFF. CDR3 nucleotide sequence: TGTGCCAGCGCGTCCGTGGGACTAGCGGGAGTCACCGGGGAGCTGTTTTTT.

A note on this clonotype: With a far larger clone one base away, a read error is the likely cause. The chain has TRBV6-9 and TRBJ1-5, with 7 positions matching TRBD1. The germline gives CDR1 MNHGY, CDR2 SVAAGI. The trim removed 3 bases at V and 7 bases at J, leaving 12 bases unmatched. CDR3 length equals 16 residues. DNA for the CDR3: TGTGCCAGCAGTTACTCGAAGAGGGGGCGCATACAGCCCCAGCATTTT. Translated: CASSYSKRGRIQPQHF.

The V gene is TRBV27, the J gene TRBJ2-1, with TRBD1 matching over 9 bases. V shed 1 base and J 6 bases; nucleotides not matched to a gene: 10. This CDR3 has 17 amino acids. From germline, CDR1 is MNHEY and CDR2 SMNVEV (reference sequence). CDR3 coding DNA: TGTGCCAGCAGTTTATTCCGGACAGGGGTCGAATCCAATGAGCAGTTCTTC. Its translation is CASSLFRTGVESNEQFF.

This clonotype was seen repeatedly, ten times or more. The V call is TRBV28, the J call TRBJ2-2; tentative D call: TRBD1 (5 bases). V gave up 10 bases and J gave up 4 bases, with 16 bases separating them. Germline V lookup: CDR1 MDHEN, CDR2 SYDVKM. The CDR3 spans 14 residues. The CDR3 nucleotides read TGTGCCACCGCCAGGGATGGCCGCACCGGGGAGCTGTTTTTT. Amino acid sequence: CATARDGRTGELFF.

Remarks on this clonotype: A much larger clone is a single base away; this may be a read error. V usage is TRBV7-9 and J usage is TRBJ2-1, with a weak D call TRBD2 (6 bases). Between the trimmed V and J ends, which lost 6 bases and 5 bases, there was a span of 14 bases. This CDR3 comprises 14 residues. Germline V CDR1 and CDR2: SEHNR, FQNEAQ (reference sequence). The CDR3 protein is CASRLRTGDNEQFF. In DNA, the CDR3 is TGTGCCAGCAGGCTACGAACGGGAGACAATGAGCAGTTCTTC.

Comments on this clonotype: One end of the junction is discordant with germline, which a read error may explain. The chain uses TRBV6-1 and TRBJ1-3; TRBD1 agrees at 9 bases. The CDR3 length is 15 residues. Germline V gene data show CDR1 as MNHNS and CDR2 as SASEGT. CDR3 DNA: TGTGCCAACAGTGCGGGACAGGGATCTGGAAACACCATATACTTT. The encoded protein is CANSAGQGSGNTIYF.

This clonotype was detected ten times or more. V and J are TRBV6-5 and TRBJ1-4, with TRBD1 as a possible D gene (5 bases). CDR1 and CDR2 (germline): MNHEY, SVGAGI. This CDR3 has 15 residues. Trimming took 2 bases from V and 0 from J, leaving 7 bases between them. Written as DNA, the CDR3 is TGTGCCAGCAGTTACGGGACGGCAACTAATGAAAAACTGTTTTTT. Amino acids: CASSYGTATNEKLFF.

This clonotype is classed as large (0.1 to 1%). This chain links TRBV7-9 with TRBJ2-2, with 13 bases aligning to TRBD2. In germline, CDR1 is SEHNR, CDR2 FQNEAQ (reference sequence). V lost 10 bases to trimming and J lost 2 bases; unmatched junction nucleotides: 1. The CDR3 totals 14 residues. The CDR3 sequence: CAMGLAGNTGELFF. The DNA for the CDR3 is TGTGCCATGGGACTAGCGGGAAACACCGGGGAGCTGTTTTTT.

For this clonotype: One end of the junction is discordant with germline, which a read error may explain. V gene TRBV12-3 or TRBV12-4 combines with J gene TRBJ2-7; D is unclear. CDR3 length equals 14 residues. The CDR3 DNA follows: TGTGCCGGCAGTGCAACACTGTGCACCTACGATCAGTACTTC. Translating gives CAGSATLCTYDQYF.

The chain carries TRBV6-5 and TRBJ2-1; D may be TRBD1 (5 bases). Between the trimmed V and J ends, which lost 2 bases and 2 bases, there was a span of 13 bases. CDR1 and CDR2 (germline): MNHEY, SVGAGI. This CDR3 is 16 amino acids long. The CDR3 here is CASSYVRVGPYNEQFF. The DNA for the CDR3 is TGTGCCAGCAGTTACGTCAGGGTAGGGCCCTACAATGAGCAGTTCTTC.

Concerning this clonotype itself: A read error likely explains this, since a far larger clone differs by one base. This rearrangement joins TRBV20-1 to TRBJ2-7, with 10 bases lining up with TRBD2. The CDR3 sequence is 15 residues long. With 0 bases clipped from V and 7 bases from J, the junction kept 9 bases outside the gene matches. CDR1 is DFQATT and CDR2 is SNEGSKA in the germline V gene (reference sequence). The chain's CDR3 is CSARDVTSGMYEQYF. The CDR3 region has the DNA TGCAGTGCTAGAGATGTAACTAGCGGGATGTATGAGCAGTACTTC.